Listed below are T cell receptor beta chains from one sample, sequenced in a study of T-cell memory formation after mild COVID-19. From the 5' RACE reads, TCRdb called clonotypes with MiXCR, one entry per CDR3 protein. The sample holds around 450,000 distinct CDR3 sequences, 20% to 30% seen once. Input material: PBMCs or a T cell subset sorted from them (not recorded which). All receptors come from an adult woman who had mild COVID-19 (a few samples of this study predate the infection). Cell type and time point are not known. CDR3s include the opening cysteine and the closing phenylalanine or tryptophan. Each record gives: clone size, D gene, V gene, J gene, CDR3 protein, CDR3 DNA. D genes are given only for firm matches. Clone size is given for some rows only: seen once, a few or many times, or a class if the clone is expanded.

clone_size: NA; d_call: NA; v_call: TRBV19; j_call: TRBJ1-1; cdr3_aa: CASRERASMNTEAFF; cdr3_nt: TGTGCCAGTAGGGAGAGGGCGTCCATGAACACTGAAGCTTTCTTT
clone_size: NA; d_call: TRBD1; v_call: TRBV7-9; j_call: TRBJ1-2; cdr3_aa: CASRRQGRNGYTF; cdr3_nt: TGTGCCAGCAGACGACAGGGGAGAAATGGCTACACCTTC
clone_size: few; d_call: TRBD1; v_call: TRBV28; j_call: TRBJ1-1; cdr3_aa: CASSSTGAPGAFF; cdr3_nt: TGTGCCAGCAGTTCGACAGGGGCCCCTGGAGCTTTCTTT
clone_size: NA; d_call: NA; v_call: TRBV10-3; j_call: TRBJ1-6; cdr3_aa: CAISQGLYNSPLHF; cdr3_nt: TGTGCCATCAGCCAGGGCCTCTATAATTCACCCCTCCACTTT
clone_size: NA; d_call: TRBD1; v_call: TRBV5-1; j_call: TRBJ1-1; cdr3_aa: CASSYPTGTNTEAFF; cdr3_nt: TGCGCCAGCAGCTATCCGACAGGGACAAACACTGAAGCTTTCTTT
clone_size: few; d_call: TRBD1; v_call: TRBV29-1; j_call: TRBJ1-2; cdr3_aa: CSVETGLGYGYTF; cdr3_nt: TGCAGCGTTGAGACAGGGCTTGGCTATGGCTACACCTTC
clone_size: NA; d_call: NA; v_call: TRBV19; j_call: TRBJ2-7; cdr3_aa: CASSTDTYGEQYF; cdr3_nt: TGTGCCAGTAGTACGGACACATATGGGGAGCAGTACTTC
clone_size: NA; d_call: TRBD1; v_call: TRBV9; j_call: TRBJ2-5; cdr3_aa: CASSVDGQGQGETQYF; cdr3_nt: TGTGCCAGCAGCGTAGATGGACAGGGCCAGGGGGAGACCCAGTACTTC
clone_size: NA; d_call: NA; v_call: TRBV9; j_call: TRBJ2-3; cdr3_aa: CASSVELVSVQYF; cdr3_nt: TGTGCCAGCAGCGTAGAACTAGTCTCGGTGCAGTATTTT
clone_size: few; d_call: NA; v_call: TRBV27; j_call: TRBJ2-3; cdr3_aa: CASSRRGATDTQYF; cdr3_nt: TGTGCCAGCAGTCGGAGGGGAGCGACAGATACGCAGTATTTT
clone_size: NA; d_call: NA; v_call: TRBV15; j_call: TRBJ1-1; cdr3_aa: CATSRGPGTEAFF; cdr3_nt: TGTGCCACCAGCAGAGGCCCAGGGACTGAAGCTTTCTTT
clone_size: NA; d_call: TRBD1; v_call: TRBV20-1; j_call: TRBJ1-5; cdr3_aa: CSANRGQNQPQHF; cdr3_nt: TGCAGTGCTAACAGGGGGCAGAATCAGCCCCAGCATTTT
clone_size: NA; d_call: NA; v_call: TRBV30; j_call: TRBJ2-3; cdr3_aa: CAWTSKSTDTQYF; cdr3_nt: TGTGCCTGGACTAGCAAAAGCACAGATACGCAGTATTTT
clone_size: many; d_call: TRBD1; v_call: TRBV7-2; j_call: TRBJ2-5; cdr3_aa: CASSLTRGQQETQYF; cdr3_nt: TGTGCCAGCAGCCTCACTCGGGGACAGCAAGAGACCCAGTACTTC
clone_size: NA; d_call: TRBD1; v_call: TRBV7-2; j_call: TRBJ2-7; cdr3_aa: CASSIQTGQGTPYEQYF; cdr3_nt: TGTGCCAGCAGCATACAAACGGGACAGGGGACCCCCTACGAGCAGTACTTC
clone_size: few; d_call: TRBD2; v_call: TRBV4-2; j_call: TRBJ2-5; cdr3_aa: CASSQGTSGGETQYF; cdr3_nt: TGTGCCAGCAGCCAAGGAACTAGCGGGGGAGAGACCCAGTACTTC
clone_size: few; d_call: NA; v_call: TRBV15; j_call: TRBJ2-2; cdr3_aa: CATSRTSRDTGELFF; cdr3_nt: TGTGCCACCAGCAGAACATCTAGGGACACCGGGGAGCTGTTTTTT
clone_size: NA; d_call: TRBD2; v_call: TRBV12-5; j_call: TRBJ2-4; cdr3_aa: CASGLFTRGGAKNIQYF; cdr3_nt: TGTGCTAGTGGTCTTTTCACCCGGGGGGGCGCCAAAAACATTCAGTACTTC
clone_size: NA; d_call: TRBD2; v_call: TRBV12-3/TRBV12-4; j_call: TRBJ2-5; cdr3_aa: CASRSSSGGAMETQYF; cdr3_nt: TGTGCCAGCAGGTCCTCTAGCGGGGGGGCTATGGAGACCCAGTACTTC
clone_size: few; d_call: TRBD1; v_call: TRBV7-9; j_call: TRBJ1-1; cdr3_aa: CASSLAWSGQANTEAFF; cdr3_nt: TGTGCCAGCAGTCTAGCGTGGTCGGGACAGGCGAACACTGAAGCTTTCTTT
clone_size: few; d_call: TRBD2; v_call: TRBV7-3; j_call: TRBJ2-3; cdr3_aa: CASSVGTSGNRDTQYF; cdr3_nt: TGTGCCAGCAGCGTCGGGACTAGCGGGAACCGAGATACGCAGTATTTT
clone_size: few; d_call: NA; v_call: TRBV9; j_call: TRBJ2-1; cdr3_aa: CASSGAGSFNEQFF; cdr3_nt: TGTGCCAGCAGCGGGGCGGGCTCATTCAATGAGCAGTTCTTC
clone_size: NA; d_call: NA; v_call: TRBV20-1; j_call: TRBJ2-7; cdr3_aa: CSARGPLGGKSYEQYF; cdr3_nt: TGCAGTGCTAGAGGGCCTTTGGGCGGAAAGTCCTACGAGCAGTACTTC
clone_size: NA; d_call: NA; v_call: TRBV2; j_call: TRBJ1-1; cdr3_aa: CASSQGGRTEAFF; cdr3_nt: TGTGCCAGCAGTCAGGGAGGCCGGACTGAAGCTTTCTTT
clone_size: NA; d_call: TRBD2; v_call: TRBV2; j_call: TRBJ2-1; cdr3_aa: CATQKNSGGPYNEQFF; cdr3_nt: TGTGCCACTCAAAAAAATAGCGGGGGCCCGTACAATGAGCAGTTCTTC
clone_size: few; d_call: NA; v_call: TRBV3-1; j_call: TRBJ2-7; cdr3_aa: CASSQEGTRRGEQYF; cdr3_nt: TGTGCCAGCAGCCAAGAAGGGACCAGAAGGGGCGAGCAGTACTTC
clone_size: NA; d_call: NA; v_call: TRBV7-3; j_call: TRBJ2-1; cdr3_aa: CASSSSSIPEQFF; cdr3_nt: TGTGCCAGCAGCTCCTCTAGCATTCCTGAGCAGTTCTTC
clone_size: NA; d_call: TRBD1; v_call: TRBV2; j_call: TRBJ2-7; cdr3_aa: CAKRQGYEQYF; cdr3_nt: TGTGCCAAAAGACAGGGCTACGAGCAGTACTTC
clone_size: few; d_call: TRBD1; v_call: TRBV3-1; j_call: TRBJ1-1; cdr3_aa: CASSQSGTGGEAFF; cdr3_nt: TGTGCCAGCAGCCAATCCGGGACAGGGGGCGAAGCTTTCTTT
clone_size: few; d_call: TRBD2; v_call: TRBV12-3/TRBV12-4; j_call: TRBJ2-1; cdr3_aa: CASSPGTSGGYNEQFF; cdr3_nt: TGTGCCAGCAGTCCTGGGACTAGCGGGGGCTACAATGAGCAGTTCTTC
clone_size: few; d_call: NA; v_call: TRBV7-8; j_call: TRBJ2-3; cdr3_aa: CASSSRGRTDTQYF; cdr3_nt: TGTGCCAGCAGCTCCAGGGGACGCACAGATACGCAGTATTTT
clone_size: NA; d_call: NA; v_call: TRBV12-3/TRBV12-4; j_call: TRBJ2-5; cdr3_aa: CASSPFYGGIQETQYF; cdr3_nt: TGTGCCAGCAGTCCCTTTTACGGAGGAATACAAGAGACCCAGTACTTC
clone_size: few; d_call: NA; v_call: TRBV12-3/TRBV12-4; j_call: TRBJ1-1; cdr3_aa: CASSHTGNTEAFF; cdr3_nt: TGTGCCAGCTCCCATACAGGGAACACTGAAGCTTTCTTT
clone_size: few; d_call: NA; v_call: TRBV18; j_call: TRBJ2-7; cdr3_aa: CASSPQIGRGAGEQYF; cdr3_nt: TGTGCCAGCTCACCACAGATCGGACGGGGGGCTGGAGAGCAGTACTTC
clone_size: NA; d_call: TRBD1; v_call: TRBV20-1; j_call: TRBJ1-5; cdr3_aa: CSAWTGGSNQPQHF; cdr3_nt: TGCAGTGCGTGGACAGGGGGCAGCAATCAGCCCCAGCATTTT
clone_size: once; d_call: NA; v_call: TRBV4-1; j_call: TRBJ2-5; cdr3_aa: CASSQPFAPTPKKTQYF; cdr3_nt: TGCGCCAGCAGCCAACCATTTGCCCCTACACCCAAGAAGACACAGTACTTC
clone_size: few; d_call: NA; v_call: TRBV12-3/TRBV12-4; j_call: TRBJ1-5; cdr3_aa: CASSHVQATTRHF; cdr3_nt: TGTGCCAGCAGCCACGTACAGGCGACCACGAGGCATTTT
clone_size: few; d_call: NA; v_call: TRBV9; j_call: TRBJ2-1; cdr3_aa: CASSASGDYNEQFF; cdr3_nt: TGTGCCAGCAGCGCTTCGGGAGATTACAATGAGCAGTTCTTC
clone_size: NA; d_call: NA; v_call: TRBV5-1; j_call: TRBJ1-2; cdr3_aa: CASSFGQEGYGYTF; cdr3_nt: TGCGCCAGCAGCTTTGGGCAGGAAGGCTATGGCTACACCTTC
clone_size: few; d_call: NA; v_call: TRBV7-3; j_call: TRBJ1-1; cdr3_aa: CASSPLGLQGRGLGTEAFF; cdr3_nt: TGTGCCAGCAGCCCGCTGGGGTTGCAAGGGAGGGGGTTGGGCACTGAAGCTTTCTTT